The source of this T cell receptor (beta chain) is a study of blood T cell repertoires in COVID-19. Produced via immunoSEQ multiplex PCR; TCRdb's table is partial and in-frame only. The sample shows 150,000 to 200,000 clones, about 86% of them seen only once. Germline V gene sequence: CDR1 SGHNT, CDR2 YENEEA. V was shortened by 2 bases and J by 7 bases, with 18 bases between the two germline ends. The length of the CDR3 is 15 residues. This TCR derives from a woman aged 70-85 years with COVID-19, enrolled during active disease. Source material: peripheral blood. This sequence joins TRBV11-3 and TRBJ2-7; D perhaps matches TRBD2 (7 bases). The CDR3 DNA reads TGTGCCAGCAGCTTACGTACCAGCGGGACACATGAGCAGTACTTC. This gives the protein CASSLRTSGTHEQYF.